This passage covers 8 T cell receptor beta chains from one sample sequenced in a study of control samples from healthy donors and cancer patients. Clones were sequenced by immunoSEQ multiplex PCR, and TCRdb holds only the in-frame ones, with some missing. Of some 74,000 clones listed, 94% are singletons. What was sequenced was blood. The receptor set was obtained from a woman aged 25-40 years in good health.

CDR3 bases: TGTGCCTGGAGTGTATGGGGGGGCATCACAGATACGCAGTATTTT. Protein product: CAWSVWGGITDTQYF. This chain links TRBV30 with TRBJ2-3; D may be TRBD2 (7 bases). Germline loops: CDR1 GTSNPN, CDR2 SVGIG (reference sequence). This CDR3 has 15 residues. Trimming pared 0 bases from V and 2 bases from J, leaving 12 bases between.

This clone was seen only once. J is TRBJ1-4 and V is TRBV2, with D perhaps TRBD1 (5 bases). The V end was cut by 10 bases, the J end by 0 bases, with 15 bases between. CDR3 length: 15 residues. Germline V gives CDR1 SNHLY, CDR2 FYNNEI. The CDR3 sequence is CATVQGLATNEKLFF. The DNA for the CDR3 is TGTGCCACTGTGCAGGGACTTGCAACTAATGAAAAACTGTTTTTT.

Here the CDR3 DNA reads TGTGCCAGCACGGGTGGAGGCCTAGACAACTATGGCTACACCTTC. Amino acid sequence: CASTGGGLDNYGYTF. The chain is built from TRBV9 and TRBJ1-2; no firm D call. Trimming pared 6 bases from V and 2 bases from J, leaving 17 bases between. This CDR3 is 15 amino acids long. CDR1 SGDLS and CDR2 YYNGEE come from the germline V gene.

The chain couples TRBV9 to TRBJ1-2; 7 positions agree with TRBD1. CDR1 SGDLS and CDR2 YYNGEE come from the germline V gene. V lost 5 bases and J lost 4; bases outside the gene matches: 8. There are 14 residues in the CDR3. DNA for the CDR3: TGTGCCAGCAGTCGGGACAGCATCTCCTATGGCTACACCTTC. It is translated as CASSRDSISYGYTF.

V is TRBV7-9 and J is TRBJ1-6; D gene unclear. V lost 3 bases to trimming and J lost 7 bases, with 13 bases between them. CDR3 length: 15 residues. CDR1 is SEHNR, CDR2 FQNEAQ, per germline (reference sequence). Here the CDR3 DNA reads TGTGCCAGCAGCTTCTGGACTGAATTCAATTCACCCCTCCACTTT. As protein: CASSFWTEFNSPLHF.

The CDR3 is CASSQDWGSNSPLHF. The CDR3 region has the DNA TGTGCCAGCAGCCAAGATTGGGGCAGCAATTCACCCCTCCACTTT. The chain has TRBV3-1 (or the pseudogene TRBV3-2) and TRBJ1-6; TRBD1 might be the D (5 bases). The CDR3 has 15 residues. The germline V gene has CDR1 LGHDT and CDR2 YNNKEL (reference sequence). Trimming left V 0 bases short and J 7 bases short, with 10 bases between.

The V call is TRBV6-5, the J call TRBJ1-1; D gene ambiguous. The CDR3 extends over 14 amino acids. V was shortened by 6 bases and J by 0 bases, with 11 bases between the two germline ends. Germline CDR1 MNHEY, CDR2 SVGAGI. This chain's CDR3 is CASSPSPLNTEAFF. CDR3 bases: TGTGCCAGCAGCCCATCCCCTTTGAACACTGAAGCTTTCTTT.

The V call is TRBV6-5, the J call TRBJ1-6; maybe TRBD1 (5 bases). V lost 0 bases to trimming and J lost 14 bases, with 17 bases between them. The CDR3 has 15 residues. Germline V gene data show CDR1 as MNHEY and CDR2 as SVGAGI. Here the CDR3 reads CASSYSRDSPQALHF. CDR3 DNA: TGTGCCAGCAGTTACTCTAGAGACAGCCCTCAAGCCCTCCACTTT.